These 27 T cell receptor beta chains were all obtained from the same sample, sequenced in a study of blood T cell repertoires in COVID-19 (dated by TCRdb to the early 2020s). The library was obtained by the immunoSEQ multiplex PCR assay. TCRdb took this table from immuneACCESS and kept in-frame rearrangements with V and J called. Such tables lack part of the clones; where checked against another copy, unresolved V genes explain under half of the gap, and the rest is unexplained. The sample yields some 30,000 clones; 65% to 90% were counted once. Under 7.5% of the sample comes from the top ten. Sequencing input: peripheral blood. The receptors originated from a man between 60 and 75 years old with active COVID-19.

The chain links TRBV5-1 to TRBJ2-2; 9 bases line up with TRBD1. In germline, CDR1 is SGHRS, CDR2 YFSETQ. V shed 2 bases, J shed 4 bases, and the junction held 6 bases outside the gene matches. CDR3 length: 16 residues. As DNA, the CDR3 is TGCGCCAGCAGCTTAAGGACAGGGGTTGGCACCGGGGAGCTGTTTTTT. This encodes CASSLRTGVGTGELFF.

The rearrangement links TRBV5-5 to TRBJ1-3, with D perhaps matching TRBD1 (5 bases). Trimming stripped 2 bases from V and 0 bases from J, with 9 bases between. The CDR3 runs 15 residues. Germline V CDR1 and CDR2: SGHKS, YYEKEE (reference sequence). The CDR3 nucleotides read TGTGCCAGCAGCTTTGGGGGGAGCTCTGGAAACACCATATATTTT. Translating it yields CASSFGGSSGNTIYF.

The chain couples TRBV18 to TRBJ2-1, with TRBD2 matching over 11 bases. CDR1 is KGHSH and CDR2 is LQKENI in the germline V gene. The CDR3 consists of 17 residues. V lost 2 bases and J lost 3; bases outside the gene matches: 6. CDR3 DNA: TGTGCCAGCTCACCAACCGGGACTAGCGGATTCTACAATGAGCAGTTCTTC. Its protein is CASSPTGTSGFYNEQFF.

The CDR3 region is CASSQTSGRAGELFF. The CDR3, as DNA: TGTGCCAGCAGCCAGACTAGCGGGAGGGCCGGGGAGCTGTTTTTT. The rearrangement links TRBV21-1 to TRBJ2-2; no check of the table's D call, TRBD2, against the DNA was made. TRBV21-1 is a listed pseudogene. The CDR3 covers 15 residues.

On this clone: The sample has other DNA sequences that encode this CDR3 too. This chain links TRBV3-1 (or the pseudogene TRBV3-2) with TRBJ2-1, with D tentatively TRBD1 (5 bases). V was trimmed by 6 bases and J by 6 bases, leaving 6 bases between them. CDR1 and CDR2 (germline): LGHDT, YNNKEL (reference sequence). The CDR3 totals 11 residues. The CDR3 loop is CASRGANEQFF. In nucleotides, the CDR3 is TGTGCCAGCAGAGGGGCCAATGAGCAGTTCTTC.

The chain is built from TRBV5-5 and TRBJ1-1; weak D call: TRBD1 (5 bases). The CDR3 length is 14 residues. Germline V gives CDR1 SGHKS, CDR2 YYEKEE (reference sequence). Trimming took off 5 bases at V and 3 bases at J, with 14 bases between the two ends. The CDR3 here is CASRLGQGYTEAFF. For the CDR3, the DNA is TGTGCCAGCAGACTCGGACAAGGGTACACTGAAGCTTTCTTT.

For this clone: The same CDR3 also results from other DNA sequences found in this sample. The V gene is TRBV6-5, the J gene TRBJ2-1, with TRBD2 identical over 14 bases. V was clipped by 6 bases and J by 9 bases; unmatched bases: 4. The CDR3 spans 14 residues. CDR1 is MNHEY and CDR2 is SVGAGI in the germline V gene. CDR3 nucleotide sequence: TGTGCCAGCAGCGGGACTAGCGGGAGCGTTGAGCAGTTCTTC. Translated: CASSGTSGSVEQFF.

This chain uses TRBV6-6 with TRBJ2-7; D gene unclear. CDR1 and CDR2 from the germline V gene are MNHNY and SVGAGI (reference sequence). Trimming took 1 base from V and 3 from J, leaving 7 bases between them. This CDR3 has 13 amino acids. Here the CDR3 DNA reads TGTGCCAGCAGTTACTTTACTTACTACGAGCAGTACTTC. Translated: CASSYFTYYEQYF.

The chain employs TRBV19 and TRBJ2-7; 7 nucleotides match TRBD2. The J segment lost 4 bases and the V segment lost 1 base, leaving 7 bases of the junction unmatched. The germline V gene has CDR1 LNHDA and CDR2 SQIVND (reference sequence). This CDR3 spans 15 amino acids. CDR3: CASSIGAGIEYEQYF. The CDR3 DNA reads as TGTGCCAGTAGTATAGGAGCGGGAATTGAGTACGAGCAGTACTTC.

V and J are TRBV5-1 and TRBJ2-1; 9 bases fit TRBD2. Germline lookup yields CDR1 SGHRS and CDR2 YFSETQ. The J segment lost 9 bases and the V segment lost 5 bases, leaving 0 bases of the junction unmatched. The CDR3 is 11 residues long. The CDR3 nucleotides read TGCGCCAGCAGGCGGGAGGGTGAGCAGTTCTTC. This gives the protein CASRREGEQFF.

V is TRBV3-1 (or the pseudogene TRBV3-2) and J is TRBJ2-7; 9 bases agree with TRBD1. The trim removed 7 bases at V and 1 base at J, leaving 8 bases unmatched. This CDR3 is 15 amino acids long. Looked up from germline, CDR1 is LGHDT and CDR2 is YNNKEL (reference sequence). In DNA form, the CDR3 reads TGTGCCAGCAACTCCGGGACAGGGTTATCCTACGAGCAGTACTTC. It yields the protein CASNSGTGLSYEQYF.

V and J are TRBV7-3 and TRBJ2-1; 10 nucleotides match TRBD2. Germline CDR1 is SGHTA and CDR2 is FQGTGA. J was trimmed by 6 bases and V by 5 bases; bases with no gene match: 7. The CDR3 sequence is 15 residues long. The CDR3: CASSRLLAGVNEQFF. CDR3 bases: TGTGCCAGCAGCCGTCTCCTAGCGGGAGTCAATGAGCAGTTCTTC.

The CDR3 DNA is TGTGCCAGTTCCGGCAGACAGTATTATACTGAAGCTTTCTTT. Translated: CASSGRQYYTEAFF. The V and J genes are TRBV19 and TRBJ1-1, with D perhaps matching TRBD1 (5 bases). V gave up 8 bases and J gave up 5 bases, with 18 bases separating them. The CDR3 consists of 14 residues. CDR1 and CDR2 (germline): LNHDA, SQIVND (reference sequence). The whole variable domain, filled in from reference TRBV19 and TRBJ1-1, reads DGGITQSPKYLFRKEGQNVTLSCEQNLNHDAMYWYRQDPGQGLRLIYYSQIVNDFQKGDIAEGYSVSREKKESFPLTVTSAQKNPTAFYLCASSGRQYYTEAFFGQGTRLTVV.

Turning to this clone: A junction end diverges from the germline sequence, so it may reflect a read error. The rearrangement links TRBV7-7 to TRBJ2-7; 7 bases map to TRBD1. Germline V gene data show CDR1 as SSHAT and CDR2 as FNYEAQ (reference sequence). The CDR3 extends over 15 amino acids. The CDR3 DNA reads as TGTGCTAGCAGCGGTCGACAGGGTTCTGGGTACGAGCAGTACTTC. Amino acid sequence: CASSGRQGSGYEQYF. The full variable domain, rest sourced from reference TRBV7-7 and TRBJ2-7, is GAGVSQSPRYKVTKRGQDVTLRCDPISSHATLYWYQQALGQGPEFLTYFNYEAQPDKSGLPSDRFSAERPEGSISTLTIQRTEQRDSAMYRCASSGRQGSGYEQYFGPGTRLTVT.

The CDR3 spells CASSSGDNPNTGELFF. The CDR3 DNA reads as TGTGCCAGCAGCTCCGGGGACAACCCGAACACCGGGGAGCTGTTTTTT. The chain carries TRBV9 and TRBJ2-2; perhaps TRBD1 as D (6 bases). With 4 bases removed from V and 0 bases from J, the gap between germline ends came to 13 bases. Per the germline V gene, CDR1 is SGDLS and CDR2 is YYNGEE. This CDR3 comprises 16 residues.

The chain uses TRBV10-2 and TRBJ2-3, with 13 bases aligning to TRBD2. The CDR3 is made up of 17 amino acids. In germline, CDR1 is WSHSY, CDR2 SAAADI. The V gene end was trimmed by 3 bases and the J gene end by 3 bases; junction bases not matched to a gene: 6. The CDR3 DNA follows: TGCGCCAGCAGTGAACTAGCGGGAGGGCCGGGGACAGATACGCAGTATTTT. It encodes CASSELAGGPGTDTQYF.

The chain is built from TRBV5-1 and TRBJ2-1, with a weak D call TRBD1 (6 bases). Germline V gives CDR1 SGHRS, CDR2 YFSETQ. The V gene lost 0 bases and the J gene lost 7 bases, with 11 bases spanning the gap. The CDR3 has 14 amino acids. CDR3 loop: CASSLGRGLNEQFF. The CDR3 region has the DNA TGCGCCAGCAGCTTGGGAAGGGGGTTGAATGAGCAGTTCTTC.

CDR3 region: CASSTGLAVAGELFF. The CDR3 DNA reads as TGTGCCAGCAGTACGGGACTAGCAGTAGCCGGGGAGCTGTTTTTT. The J gene is TRBJ2-2, the V gene TRBV2, with TRBD2 matching over 9 bases. The V and J ends lost 5 bases and 6 bases, in that order; junction bases with no gene match: 7. Germline lookup yields CDR1 SNHLY and CDR2 FYNNEI. This CDR3 is built from 15 residues.

CDR3 residues: CASSGRGNRSSYNEQFF. The CDR3 coding sequence is TGTGCCAGCAGCGGAAGGGGTAACCGAAGCTCCTACAATGAGCAGTTCTTC. The chain combines TRBV27 with TRBJ2-1; weak D call: TRBD1 (5 bases). The V gene's germline CDR1 is MNHEY and CDR2 SMNVEV (reference sequence). V gave up 6 bases and J gave up 0 bases, with 18 bases separating them. There are 17 residues in the CDR3.

The CDR3 nucleotides read TGTGCCAGCTCACCATCACTAGGGCAGCCCCAGCATTTT. Translating it yields CASSPSLGQPQHF. The chain uses TRBV18 and TRBJ1-5; D unresolved. Trimming stripped 2 bases from V and 7 bases from J, with 9 bases between. Per the germline V gene, CDR1 is KGHSH and CDR2 is LQKENI. This CDR3 region has 13 residues.

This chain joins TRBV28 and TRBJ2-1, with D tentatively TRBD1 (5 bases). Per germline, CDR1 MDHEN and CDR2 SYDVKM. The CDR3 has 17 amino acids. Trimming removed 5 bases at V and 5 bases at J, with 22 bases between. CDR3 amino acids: CASSPPRQTQFNNEQFF. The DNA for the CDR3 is TGTGCCAGCAGTCCCCCACGACAGACCCAATTCAACAATGAGCAGTTCTTC.

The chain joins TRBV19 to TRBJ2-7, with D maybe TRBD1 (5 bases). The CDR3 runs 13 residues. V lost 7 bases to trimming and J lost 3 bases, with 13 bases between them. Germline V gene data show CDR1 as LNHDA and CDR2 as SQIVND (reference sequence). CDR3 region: CASTKGHNYEQYF. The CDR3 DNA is TGTGCCAGTACTAAGGGGCATAACTACGAGCAGTACTTC. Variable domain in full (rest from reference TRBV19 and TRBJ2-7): DGGITQSPKYLFRKEGQNVTLSCEQNLNHDAMYWYRQDPGQGLRLIYYSQIVNDFQKGDIAEGYSVSREKKESFPLTVTSAQKNPTAFYLCASTKGHNYEQYFGPGTRLTVT.

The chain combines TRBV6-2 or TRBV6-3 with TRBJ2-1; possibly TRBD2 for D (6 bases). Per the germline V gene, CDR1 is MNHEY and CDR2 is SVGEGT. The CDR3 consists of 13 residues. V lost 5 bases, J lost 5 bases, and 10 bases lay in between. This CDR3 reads CASSEDYNNEQFF. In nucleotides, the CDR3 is TGTGCCAGCAGTGAGGACTACAACAATGAGCAGTTCTTC.

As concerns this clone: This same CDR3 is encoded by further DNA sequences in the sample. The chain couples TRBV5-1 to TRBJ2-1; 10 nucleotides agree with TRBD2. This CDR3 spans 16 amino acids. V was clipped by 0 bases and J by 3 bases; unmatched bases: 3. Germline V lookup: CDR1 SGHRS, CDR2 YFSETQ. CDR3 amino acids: CASSLGPSGSYNEQFF. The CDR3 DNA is TGCGCCAGCAGCTTGGGGCCTAGCGGGAGCTACAATGAGCAGTTCTTC.

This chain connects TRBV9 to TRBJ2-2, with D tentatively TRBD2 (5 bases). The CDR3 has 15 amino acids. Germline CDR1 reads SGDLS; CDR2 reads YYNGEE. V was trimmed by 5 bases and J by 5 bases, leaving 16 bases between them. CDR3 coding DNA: TGTGCCAGCAGGGAAGCGGTCGGAACGACCGGGGAGCTGTTTTTT. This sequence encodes CASREAVGTTGELFF.

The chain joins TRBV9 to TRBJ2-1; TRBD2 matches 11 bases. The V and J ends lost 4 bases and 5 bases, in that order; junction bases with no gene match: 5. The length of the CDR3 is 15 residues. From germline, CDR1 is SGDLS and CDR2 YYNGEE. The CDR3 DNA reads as TGTGCCAGCAGCCCCCGACTAGCGGGGAACAATGAGCAGTTCTTC. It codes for CASSPRLAGNNEQFF.

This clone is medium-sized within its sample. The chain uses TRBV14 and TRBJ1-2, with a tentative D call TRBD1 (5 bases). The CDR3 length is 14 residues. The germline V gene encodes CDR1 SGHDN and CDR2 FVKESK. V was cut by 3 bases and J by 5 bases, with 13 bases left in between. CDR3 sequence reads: CASSQQDRAYGYTF. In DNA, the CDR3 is TGTGCCAGCAGCCAGCAAGACAGAGCATATGGCTACACCTTC.